The 26 T cell receptor beta chains below come from one sample, sequenced in a study of post-analysis software for immune sequencing data. Overall study findings and caveats: Four or five TRBV segments (TRBV5-6, TRBV5-1 and TRBV20-1 among them) occurred more frequently in patients than in controls.

Tagging with unique molecular identifiers was a feature of the TCR beta cDNA libraries. TCRdb used MiXCR to reprocess the PCR reads, holding one entry per CDR3 protein. In the table there are about 430,000 distinct CDR3 sequences, approximately 42% of which are singletons. No antigen has been assigned to these receptors. The sample was blood. The receptors stem from a girl aged 2-10 years with multiple sclerosis.

This chain links TRBV29-1 with TRBJ2-3; no definite D call. V lost 6 bases to trimming and J lost 6 bases, with 13 bases between them. This CDR3 spans 12 amino acids. Germline-derived CDR1 and CDR2 are SQVTM and ANQGSEA. The CDR3 region is CSVRKGYDTQYF. The DNA for the CDR3 is TGCAGCGTGCGAAAGGGCTATGATACGCAGTATTTT.

The rearrangement uses TRBV4-2 and TRBJ2-5; perhaps D is TRBD1 or TRBD2 (6 bases each). The assigned J gene may be wrong: the sequence end matches TRBJ2-7 better. There are 15 residues in the CDR3. CDR1 is LGHNA, CDR2 YNFKEQ, per germline. The CDR3 bases are TGTGCCAGCAGCCAAGCCCTAGGGGGGTACTACGAGCAGTACTTC. Residues: CASSQALGGYYEQYF.

This clonotype was seen ten or more times. The chain has TRBV6-5 and TRBJ2-5; no reliable D call. CDR3 length: 17 residues. Germline V CDR1 and CDR2: MNHEY, SVGAGI. V gave up 4 bases and J gave up 0 bases, with 18 bases separating them. The CDR3: CASSSRGGSPDQETQYF. CDR3 bases: TGTGCCAGCAGTTCCAGAGGCGGTAGCCCTGACCAAGAGACCCAGTACTTC.

A remark on this clonotype: An end of the junction differs from the germline gene, which may be a read error. The V and J genes are TRBV6-5 and TRBJ1-2; TRBD1 is a possible D gene (6 bases). From germline, CDR1 is MNHEY and CDR2 SVGAGI. CDR3 length equals 14 residues. CDR3 in amino acids: CASSYSGANYSYTF. The CDR3 bases are TGTGCCAGCAGTTACTCGGGGGCTAACTATAGCTACACCTTC.

This chain connects TRBV27 to TRBJ1-4; 8 nucleotides line up with TRBD1. The CDR3 spans 18 residues. V lost 4 bases and J lost 0; bases outside the gene matches: 10. CDR1 is MNHEY, CDR2 SMNVEV, per germline (reference sequence). The CDR3 sequence is CASSSWTGTNATNEKLFF. CDR3 nucleotides: TGTGCCAGCAGTTCCTGGACAGGGACCAATGCAACTAATGAAAAACTGTTTTTT.

The chain recombines TRBV5-1 with TRBJ1-1, with D hard to call. This CDR3 has 16 amino acids. V lost 0 bases, J lost 9 bases, and 21 bases lay in between. Per the germline V gene, CDR1 is SGHRS and CDR2 is YFSETQ. The CDR3 DNA follows: TGCGCCAGCAGCTTGGCCCAAAAACGGTTCAGCGAGAAAGCTTTCTTT. As protein: CASSLAQKRFSEKAFF.

The V gene is TRBV20-1, the J gene TRBJ1-2; 12 bases map to TRBD1. The CDR3 consists of 14 residues. Germline V gene lookup returns CDR1 DFQATT and CDR2 SNEGSKA (reference sequence). With V trimmed by 3 bases and J by 4 bases, 3 bases remained unmatched. The CDR3 reads CSARGQGAAYGYTF. The CDR3 region has the DNA TGCAGTGCTAGGGGACAGGGGGCGGCCTATGGCTACACCTTC.

The chain uses TRBV27 and TRBJ2-1; the D is unclear. Trimming took 0 bases from V and 4 from J, leaving 16 bases between them. The CDR3 contains 17 residues. Germline-derived CDR1 and CDR2 are MNHEY and SMNVEV (reference sequence). The CDR3 region is CASSLSPLNGPYNEQFF. CDR3 nucleotides: TGTGCCAGCAGTTTATCCCCCCTTAACGGGCCGTACAATGAGCAGTTCTTC.

The rearrangement links TRBV5-6 to TRBJ2-7, with unresolved D. The CDR3 loop spans 13 amino acids. Germline V gene sequence: CDR1 SGHDT, CDR2 YYEEEE. The V end was cut by 4 bases, the J end by 4 bases, with 12 bases between. CDR3 nucleotides: TGTGCCAGCAGCCCCCCAAGCCTATACGAGCAGTACTTC. Translated, it gives CASSPPSLYEQYF.

The CDR3: CASSYSQETQYF. The CDR3 DNA reads TGTGCCAGCAGTTACTCCCAAGAGACCCAGTACTTC. The chain couples TRBV6-2 or TRBV6-3 to TRBJ2-5; D is uncertain. Germline V gene sequence: CDR1 MNHEY, CDR2 SVGEGT. Trimming left V 0 bases short and J 1 base short, with 0 bases between. This CDR3 is built from 12 residues.

V gene TRBV20-1 combines with J gene TRBJ2-5; possibly TRBD1 for D (6 bases). The J call is in doubt because the DNA end fits TRBJ2-7 better. CDR3 length: 12 amino acids. The germline V gene has CDR1 DFQATT and CDR2 SNEGSKA (reference sequence). The CDR3 sequence is CSATGDTYEQYF. The DNA for the CDR3 is TGCAGTGCTACAGGGGACACCTACGAGCAGTACTTC.

This clonotype was seen a handful of times. This chain uses TRBV29-1 with TRBJ2-5, with a tentative D call TRBD1 (6 bases). The V and J ends lost 5 bases and 2 bases respectively, with 12 bases between them. The CDR3 totals 13 residues. From germline, CDR1 is SQVTM and CDR2 ANQGSEA. The CDR3 bases are TGCAGCGTTTCTACAGGGTCACAAGAGACCCAGTACTTC. It specifies CSVSTGSQETQYF.

This clonotype has more than one count but fewer than ten. CDR3 DNA: TGCAGTGCTAGAATGGGGGCGGCAGATACGCAGTATTTT. Residues: CSARMGAADTQYF. This chain joins TRBV20-1 and TRBJ2-3, with D perhaps matching TRBD1 (6 bases). Germline V gene data show CDR1 as DFQATT and CDR2 as SNEGSKA (reference sequence). The CDR3 is 13 residues long. V dropped 2 bases and J dropped 4 bases, with 10 bases sitting between them.

This clonotype was seen a few times. This rearrangement joins TRBV29-1 to TRBJ2-5; D possibly corresponds to TRBD2 (7 bases). Between the trimmed V and J ends, which lost 8 bases and 1 base, there was a span of 11 bases. The germline V gene encodes CDR1 SQVTM and CDR2 ANQGSEA. This CDR3 spans 12 amino acids. CDR3 loop: CSKRDTQETQYF. CDR3 bases: TGCAGCAAGCGGGACACCCAAGAGACCCAGTACTTC. The full variable domain, its missing parts supplied by reference TRBV29-1 and TRBJ2-5, is SAVISQKPSRDICQRGTSLTIQCQVDSQVTMMFWYRQQPGQSLTLIATANQGSEATYESGFVIDKFPISRPNLTFSTLTVSNMSPEDSSIYLCSKRDTQETQYFGPGTRLLVL.

The chain links TRBV7-8 to TRBJ2-5; 8 positions agree with TRBD1. Germline V gene lookup returns CDR1 SGHVS and CDR2 FQNEAQ. Trimming took 4 bases from V and 11 from J; bases not matched to a gene: 18. The CDR3 is 16 residues long. CDR3: CASSYGPGQVYNEQYF. The CDR3 region has the DNA TGTGCCAGCAGCTACGGACCGGGACAGGTCTACAATGAGCAGTACTTC.

The genes are TRBV6-1 and TRBJ2-5; maybe TRBD2 (5 bases). CDR3 size: 13 residues. V was shortened by 2 bases and J by 10 bases, with 14 bases between the two germline ends. Germline V gene lookup returns CDR1 MNHNS and CDR2 SASEGT. CDR3 loop: CASSEIGETDQYF. CDR3 in DNA: TGTGCCAGCAGTGAAATCGGGGAGACGGACCAGTACTTC.

This chain joins TRBV4-1 and TRBJ1-1; D might be TRBD1 (5 bases). CDR1 is MGHRA, CDR2 YSYEKL, per germline. V shed 0 bases and J shed 4 bases, with 12 bases lying between them. The CDR3 is 15 residues long. CDR3 residues: CASSQEWGVGTEAFF. CDR3 nucleotides: TGCGCCAGCAGCCAAGAATGGGGCGTCGGCACTGAAGCTTTCTTT.

A few counts support this clonotype. The J gene is TRBJ1-2, the V gene TRBV12-3 or TRBV12-4; D is undetermined. The CDR3 is made up of 12 amino acids. V lost 1 base and J lost 8, with 8 bases in between. The CDR3: CASSLVESGYTF. In nucleotides, the CDR3 is TGTGCCAGCAGTTTAGTGGAAAGCGGCTACACCTTC.

This clonotype turned up a few times. V is TRBV5-1 and J is TRBJ2-3; D unclear. The CDR3 covers 14 residues. The V end lost 1 base, the J end lost 3 bases, and 9 bases lay between the germline ends. Germline V CDR1 and CDR2: SGHRS, YFSETQ. This chain's CDR3 is CASSLSGVTDTQYF. CDR3 coding DNA: TGCGCCAGCAGCTTGAGTGGGGTTACAGATACGCAGTATTTT.

V and J are TRBV7-2 and TRBJ1-1; TRBD1 might be the D (5 bases). This CDR3 comprises 15 residues. The V gene's germline CDR1 is SGHTA and CDR2 FQGNSA. The ends were cut back, 2 bases at V and 5 bases at J, with 15 bases in the middle. The CDR3: CASSLRLPGRTEAFF. CDR3 sequence (DNA): TGTGCCAGCAGCTTAAGGCTCCCAGGGAGGACTGAAGCTTTCTTT.

This clonotype was detected a few times. V is TRBV29-1 and J is TRBJ2-3; TRBD2 aligns across 8 bases. Germline CDR1 SQVTM, CDR2 ANQGSEA. CDR3 length equals 19 residues. V lost 2 bases, J lost 6 bases, and 22 bases stayed unmatched. CDR3 residues: CSVEWLLVVRGGPRDTQYF. The CDR3 bases are TGCAGCGTTGAATGGCTTTTGGTCGTTCGGGGGGGGCCCCGTGATACGCAGTATTTT.

Regarding this clonotype: Relative to the germline gene, one junction end is altered; a read error may explain this. This chain joins TRBV29-1 and TRBJ2-5; a possible D gene is TRBD1 (5 bases). The J call could be wrong; TRBJ2-7 is a better fit for the DNA end. This CDR3 comprises 14 residues. CDR1 is SQVTM, CDR2 ANQGSEA, per germline. CDR3 in amino acids: CCVVKGNGAYEQYF. Written as DNA, the CDR3 is TGCTGCGTTGTGAAGGGGAATGGTGCGTACGAGCAGTACTTC.

The chain employs TRBV20-1 and TRBJ2-7; no clear D gene. The CDR3 extends over 12 amino acids. CDR1 and CDR2 from the germline V gene are DFQATT and SNEGSKA (reference sequence). V dropped 5 bases and J dropped 1 base, with 9 bases sitting between them. DNA for the CDR3: TGCAGTGCTGGAAAGCCGTCCTACGAGCAGTACTTC. Its protein product is CSAGKPSYEQYF.

This clonotype appeared a few times. This chain connects TRBV6-5 to TRBJ2-5, with 9 nucleotides matching TRBD2. This CDR3 spans 15 amino acids. The trim removed 7 bases at V and 6 bases at J, leaving 12 bases unmatched. Germline CDR1 is MNHEY and CDR2 is SVGAGI. CDR3 sequence: CASTKRAGGRKTQYF. The CDR3 coding sequence is TGTGCCAGCACCAAAAGGGCGGGGGGGAGGAAGACCCAGTACTTC.

The chain recombines TRBV7-2 with TRBJ2-7, with 9 bases that match TRBD2. The CDR3 extends over 17 amino acids. Germline V gene data show CDR1 as SGHTA and CDR2 as FQGNSA. The V and J ends lost 1 base and 0 bases, in that order; junction bases with no gene match: 7. This CDR3 is CASSLEGSGSFSYEQYF. The CDR3 nucleotides are TGTGCCAGCAGCTTAGAGGGTAGCGGGAGTTTCTCCTACGAGCAGTACTTC.

This chain uses TRBV28 with TRBJ2-7; D call uncertain. CDR1 and CDR2 from the germline V gene are MDHEN and SYDVKM. Trimming removed 5 bases at V and 1 base at J, with 6 bases between. The CDR3 runs 12 residues. The CDR3 is CASSQMSYEQYF. In DNA form, the CDR3 reads TGTGCCAGCAGTCAAATGTCCTACGAGCAGTACTTC. Full variable domain (missing parts from reference TRBV28 and TRBJ2-7): DVKVTQSSRYLVKRTGEKVFLECVQDMDHENMFWYRQDPGLGLRLIYFSYDVKMKEKGDIPEGYSVSREKKERFSLILESASTNQTSMYLCASSQMSYEQYFGPGTRLTVT.